This TCR beta chain was recorded in a study of PD-L1 blockade in urothelial cancer (dated by TCRdb to about 2017). Notes on the research overall: Every patient began therapy in 2014 and was given atezolizumab 1,200 mg intravenously every 3 weeks. Patients had an ECOG performance status of 0 or 1 and had received between 0 and 3 prior chemotherapy regimens. The study, an exploratory multi-omic analysis, examined somatic, immune and clinical correlates of response to PD-L1 blockade with atezolizumab in urothelial cancer. Approximately 29 patients had pretreatment blood TCR-seq, about 24 had at least one posttreatment blood collection, and about 24 had tumor TCR-seq. Blood samples were analyzed 3 weeks after the start of treatment (second dose) and 6 weeks after the start of treatment. Whole exome sequencing and RNA sequencing of pretreatment tumors were performed alongside TCR sequencing in the same patients. Blood samples yielded a median of about 150,000 T cells and more than 80,000 unique TCRs, with median clonality roughly 0.085. Durable clinical benefit was achieved by nine patients and was not achieved by 20 patients. About 90% of the roughly 29 patients were identified as males with urothelial cancer of bladder origin, and a prior smoking history was reported by 18 of 29 patients. Durable clinical benefit was defined as progression-free survival longer than 6 months, and TCR features were also tested against progression-free and overall survival. Pretreatment tumor samples, along with matched peripheral blood serially collected before and after atezolizumab treatment, were subjected to TCR sequencing. Here is what the overall study found, with its caveats: Small sample size (n ≈ 27) and many exploratory analyses mean the results are intended to be hypothesis-generating. A pretreatment peripheral blood TCR clonality below the median was linked to improved progression-free and overall survival. Greater expansion of tumor-associated TCR clones in peripheral blood 3 weeks after the start of treatment was observed in patients with durable benefit (n of about 20, p = 0.022).

A note on this clone: Its antigen has not been determined. Base qualities were left out, and no much larger clone turns up one base away.

The CDR3, from cysteine to phenylalanine, totals 18 residues. Solely the CDR3 DNA is kept, with 54 bases framed from the first base. V is pruned by 7 bases and J by 4 bases, leaving 16 bases of the junction without a gene match. The germline V gene encodes CDR1 MNHEY and CDR2 SMNVEV (reference sequence). Synthetic TCR analog templates were spiked into each PCR so that absolute template abundance could be estimated from read counts. TCRbeta CDR3 regions were amplified from genomic DNA with bias-controlled V and J gene primers using the immunoSEQ assay. Rearranged TCRbeta segments were sequenced at approximately 20X coverage. In the original analysis: Sequencing errors were corrected by clustering and CDR3s were annotated against IMGT to assign V, D and J genes. Only productive TCRbeta rearrangements were used in downstream analyses, excluding out-of-frame or stop-codon sequences. Clonality was computed as one minus Shannon entropy normalized by the log of the number of unique productive sequences. Clones differing between time points or between blood and tumor were identified using Fisher's exact test with Benjamini-Hochberg correction, with an adjusted p below 0.01 applied as the threshold. The source is immuneACCESS, and TCRdb retained only in-frame sequences with V and J called. Part of the clones is not carried over; for the studies checked, unresolved V genes explain less than half of this, and the remainder is unexplained. The DNA gave D and trimming, while V, J and clone size come from that table. The sample data list around 110,000 clones, and about 89% of these were observed just once. About 1.5% of the sample is taken by the ten largest.

This specimen's time point label, per the study, means: peripheral blood 6 weeks after treatment start. A total of 25 to 35 patients with locally advanced or metastatic urothelial carcinoma, treated at Memorial Sloan Kettering on a trial protocol, made up the cohort. Peripheral blood mononuclear cells were collected pretreatment and during treatment, with between 1 and 8 total time points per patient. The Qiagen DNeasy Blood extraction kit was used to purify genomic DNA from total PBMCs and tumor samples. PBMCs were collected pretreatment and during treatment and were isolated and stored as previously described.

The receptor comes from a man aged 60 to 75 with urothelial cancer. The sequenced sample was PBMCs, obtained around atezolizumab (anti-PD-L1) treatment. In this chain, TRBV27 is recombined with TRBJ2-3, with 11 bases matching TRBD2. DNA sequence: TGTGCCAGCACCAAAGGGGGTCCGGCTAGCGGGAGGTCAGATACGCAGTATTTT. The resulting protein is CASTKGGPASGRSDTQYF.